What follows is one T cell receptor beta chain and its context. Its antigen remains unknown. Time point: pre-treatment sample, taken before nivolumab and TIL therapy. The libraries were made with immunoSEQ v3. Clones were sequenced by immunoSEQ multiplex PCR, and TCRdb holds only the in-frame ones, with some missing. This sample carries roughly 20,000 clones, 60% to 80% of them seen once, and the ten largest clones take under 2%. This sample is part of a study of TIL therapy for anti-PD-1-resistant metastatic lung cancer. About the research overall: Tumor harvest preceded PD-1/PD-L1 blockade, followed by nivolumab treatment. Median patient age was approximately 58, ranging roughly 38-75 years. Tumors carried a median 1.5 non-synonymous mutations per megabase. Broader study findings: Patients were highly selected, enriched for treatment-naive, never-smoker and oncogene-addicted cases.

Germline loops: CDR1 LGHDT, CDR2 YNNKEL (reference sequence). The junction had 6 bases not matched to a gene; V was cut back by 4 bases and J by 7 bases. CDR3 length equals 14 residues. The sequence was obtained from a person between 30 and 79 years old with non-small cell lung cancer. Material: blood, obtained at baseline. The V and J genes are TRBV3-1 (or the pseudogene TRBV3-2) and TRBJ2-1, with 8 nucleotides matching TRBD2. The CDR3 protein is CASSPGLAVNEQFF. The CDR3 DNA reads TGTGCCAGCAGCCCCGGACTAGCCGTAAATGAGCAGTTCTTC.